This T cell receptor (beta chain) was recorded in a study of T cell repertoires in cytomegalovirus infection. Overall study context: Through public TCR beta signatures, both CMV infection and matching HLA type were indicated.

Each CDR3 protein is one row after TCRdb ran MiXCR on the reads. The table has approximately 280,000 distinct CDR3 sequences, around 20% seen once; the top ten hold approximately 19%. Germline-derived CDR1 and CDR2 are SEHNR and FQNEAQ (reference sequence). Trimming at V came to 5 bases and at J to 2 bases, leaving 11 bases not matched to a gene. The CDR3 consists of 17 residues. Overall study findings and caveats: It was HLA-C-restricted CMV-specific TCR beta clonotypes that dominated the response ex vivo.

This clonotype was picked up a small number of times. Its antigen is unidentified. The chain links TRBV7-9 to TRBJ2-5; TRBD2 matches 10 bases. The sequence derives from a human donor in good health (CMV status not recorded). Some clones in this sample may be carry-over from other donors' samples. The starting material was cultured PBMCs, obtained from culture after CMV antigen stimulation. CDR3 amino acids: CASSPFRTSGDQETQYF. The CDR3 DNA reads as TGTGCCAGCAGCCCATTCCGGACTAGCGGAGATCAAGAGACCCAGTACTTC.